The 13 T cell receptor beta chains given below trace back to one sample, sequenced in a study of cytomegalovirus exposure and HLA in healthy donors (dated by TCRdb to 2017 to 2019). Preparation of the library involved the immunoSEQ multiplex PCR assay. The multiplex PCR relied on a mix of 60 forward primers for TCR Vbeta segments and 13 reverse primers for TCR Jbeta segments. TCRdb took over this immuneACCESS table, retaining in-frame rearrangements with V and J assigned. Such tables are incomplete; in checked studies, under half of the missing clones stem from an unresolved V gene, and the remainder is unexplained. This sample has some 91,000 clones in its table, and about 76% of those were observed once. Roughly 7% of the sample is held by the ten biggest clonotypes. Sequenced input: PBMCs. The receptors were gathered from a man aged 35 to 55 in good health and CMV-seropositive.

V gene TRBV6-5 combines with J gene TRBJ1-1; no reliable D call. From germline, CDR1 is MNHEY and CDR2 SVGAGI. Trimming left V 2 bases short and J 4 bases short, with 8 bases between. This CDR3 contains 13 residues. In DNA, the CDR3 is TGTGCCAGCAGTTACCGGGGAGGCACTGAAGCTTTCTTT. It specifies CASSYRGGTEAFF.

This clone occurred once. This chain uses TRBV19 with TRBJ2-7; 9 bases fit TRBD2. V lost 3 bases, J lost 2 bases, and 5 bases stayed unmatched. Per germline, CDR1 LNHDA and CDR2 SQIVND (reference sequence). CDR3 length equals 15 residues. CDR3 coding DNA: TGTGCCAGTAGTATTTCGCGGGAGGGCCCCTACGAGCAGTACTTC. Amino acids: CASSISREGPYEQYF.

The chain has TRBV28 and TRBJ1-5; no clear D. Germline assignment: CDR1 MDHEN and CDR2 SYDVKM. CDR3 length equals 16 residues. V was clipped by 5 bases and J by 5 bases, with 19 bases between them. The CDR3 reads CASSLPSNVLYQPQHF. For the CDR3, the DNA is TGTGCCAGCAGTCTACCAAGTAACGTACTCTATCAGCCCCAGCATTTT. The full variable domain, with the rest looked up from reference TRBV28 and TRBJ1-5, is DVKVTQSSRYLVKRTGEKVFLECVQDMDHENMFWYRQDPGLGLRLIYFSYDVKMKEKGDIPEGYSVSREKKERFSLILESASTNQTSMYLCASSLPSNVLYQPQHFGDGTRLSIL.

This clone has only one observation. The DNA of the CDR3 is TGTGCCAGCAGCTTGGACAGGGCTGGCACTGAAGCTTTCTTT. Translation gives CASSLDRAGTEAFF. V and J are TRBV7-8 and TRBJ1-1; 8 nucleotides line up with TRBD1. The CDR3 runs to 14 residues. Losses at the gene ends were 3 bases for V and 4 bases for J; bases not matched to a gene: 4. Germline lookup yields CDR1 SGHVS and CDR2 FQNEAQ.

This chain connects TRBV6-5 to TRBJ1-5; D is ambiguous. The V end was cut by 2 bases, the J end by 4 bases, with 6 bases between. The CDR3 is 13 residues long. Per the germline V gene, CDR1 is MNHEY and CDR2 is SVGAGI. This CDR3 is CASSYEGNQPQHF. CDR3 bases: TGTGCCAGCAGTTACGAGGGAAATCAGCCCCAGCATTTT.

The chain combines TRBV6-6 with TRBJ2-7, with 8 positions matching TRBD1. V shed 6 bases, J shed 7 bases, and the junction held 8 bases outside the gene matches. The CDR3 contains 13 residues. Per the germline V gene, CDR1 is MNHNY and CDR2 is SVGAGI (reference sequence). CDR3 residues: CASRDRDRGEQYF. CDR3 nucleotides: TGTGCCAGCAGGGACAGGGACCGTGGGGAGCAGTACTTC.

The V call is TRBV27, the J call TRBJ1-1, with a possible D match to TRBD1 (5 bases). This CDR3 has 13 amino acids. From germline, CDR1 is MNHEY and CDR2 SMNVEV (reference sequence). Trimming pared 3 bases from V and 4 bases from J, leaving 9 bases between. The CDR3 here is CASSFWGGTEAFF. The CDR3 nucleotides are TGTGCCAGCAGTTTCTGGGGGGGCACTGAAGCTTTCTTT.

The rearrangement joins TRBV11-2 to TRBJ2-2; 8 bases line up with TRBD2. CDR3 length: 15 amino acids. The ends lost 5 bases at V and 3 bases at J; junction bases unmatched: 5. CDR1 and CDR2 from the germline V gene are SGHAT and FQNNGV. The DNA for the CDR3 is TGTGCCAGCAGCAGACTAGCGTGGGACACCGGGGAGCTGTTTTTT. Translated: CASSRLAWDTGELFF.

The rearrangement uses TRBV7-8 and TRBJ2-7, with 9 bases fitting TRBD2. The J segment lost 2 bases and the V segment lost 6 bases, leaving 8 bases of the junction unmatched. The CDR3 has 15 residues. Germline CDR1 is SGHVS and CDR2 is FQNEAQ. CDR3 sequence: CASSRSGGTAYEQYF. For the CDR3, the DNA is TGTGCCAGCAGTCGAAGCGGGGGGACAGCCTACGAGCAGTACTTC.

The gene calls are TRBV27 and TRBJ1-1, with D uncertain. The germline CDR1 and CDR2 sequences are MNHEY and SMNVEV (reference sequence). V was pared by 6 bases and J by 4 bases, with 18 bases between. The CDR3 extends over 15 amino acids. The CDR3 loop is CASSRLGGVVTEAFF. As DNA, the CDR3 is TGTGCCAGCAGCCGTTTGGGCGGGGTGGTCACTGAAGCTTTCTTT.

The rearrangement uses TRBV7-8 and TRBJ2-3; D is ambiguous. Germline V gene sequence: CDR1 SGHVS, CDR2 FQNEAQ. V was cut by 1 base and J by 1 base, with 6 bases left in between. The CDR3 is made up of 14 amino acids. The DNA for the CDR3 is TGTGCCAGCAGCTTAGTGGGCGGCACAGATACGCAGTATTTT. Translated, it gives CASSLVGGTDTQYF.

This chain connects TRBV5-6 to TRBJ2-3; 9 bases agree with TRBD1. Trimming at V came to 4 bases and at J to 4 bases, leaving 7 bases not matched to a gene. The germline V gene has CDR1 SGHDT and CDR2 YYEEEE. CDR3 size: 15 residues. Here the CDR3 DNA reads TGTGCCAGCAGCCAAGGACAGGGGTGGGCAGATACGCAGTATTTT. The encoded protein is CASSQGQGWADTQYF.

The chain has TRBV7-2 and TRBJ2-7, with TRBD2 matching over 9 bases. Germline lookup yields CDR1 SGHTA and CDR2 FQGNSA. Trimming at V came to 0 bases and at J to 6 bases, leaving 6 bases not matched to a gene. This CDR3 has 15 residues. The CDR3 DNA reads TGTGCCAGCAGCTTAGCCGGGACTAGCAGAGGCGAGCAGTACTTC. The encoded protein is CASSLAGTSRGEQYF.